This record looks at one T cell receptor beta chain sequence and its context. What it binds is not known. The data belong to a study of T cell repertoires in cytomegalovirus infection. Overall study: The study used recently identified HLA-C-restricted and well-studied HLA-B-restricted CMV epitopes. Signatures in public TCR beta sequences pointed to both CMV infection and matching HLA type. Study-wide findings and caveats: Within the response measured ex vivo, HLA-C-restricted CMV-specific TCR beta clonotypes were dominant. Cumulative frequency (of public TCR beta family members) identified carriers of CMV plus the relevant HLA.

CDR3 length: 14 amino acids. The germline gives CDR1 MNHEY, CDR2 SMNVEV (reference sequence). Trimming took 5 bases from V and 0 from J, leaving 11 bases between them. TCRdb reprocessed the reads with MiXCR, giving one entry per CDR3 protein. The sample lists tens of thousands of distinct CDR3 sequences; 20% were seen once. The specimen was CD8+ T cells from cultured PBMCs, collected from culture after CMV antigen stimulation. The clonotype originates from a human donor in good health (CMV status not recorded). Some clones in this sample may be carry-over from other donors' samples. V gene TRBV27 combines with J gene TRBJ2-7; possibly TRBD1 or TRBD2 for D (5 bases each). The CDR3, as DNA: TGTGCCAGCAGTCCGGGACGGAGCTCCTACGAGCAGTACTTC. It is translated as CASSPGRSSYEQYF.